This record looks at one T cell receptor beta chain sequence and its context. The same CDR3 is also encoded by other DNA sequences in this sample. The entry originates in a study of OX40 agonist ivuxolimab in advanced cancers. Study summary: Dose-escalation subjects each had hepatocellular carcinoma, melanoma, renal cell or head and neck cancer. Two cutaneous melanoma patients and one hepatocellular carcinoma patient, three in all, had partial responses. 40% to 50% of patients had received prior checkpoint inhibitor therapy.

V was pared by 3 bases and J by 1 base, with 6 bases between. Germline assignment: CDR1 KGHSH and CDR2 LQKENI. The CDR3 contains 13 residues. TCRdb keeps only in-frame clones here, not all; method: immunoSEQ multiplex PCR. The table has more than 95,000 clones, roughly 94% seen once. The TCR originated in an adult with an advanced solid tumor such as melanoma, head and neck, liver or kidney cancer. The V and J genes are TRBV18 and TRBJ1-1, with D possibly matching TRBD1 (5 bases). Sequenced material: CD4+ or CD8+ T cells sorted from blood, taken in a trial of the OX40 agonist ivuxolimab. DNA for the CDR3: TGTGCCAGCTCACCGGGGGAGAACACTGAAGCTTTCTTT. Translated, it gives CASSPGENTEAFF.